These 32 T cell receptor beta chains share one sample of origin, sequenced in a study of T-cell reconstitution after alpha-beta-depleted transplantation in children. Unique molecular identifiers were incorporated when the TCRbeta library was constructed. TCRdb used MiXCR to reprocess the PCR reads, holding one entry per CDR3 protein. This table holds approximately 170,000 distinct CDR3 sequences, 11% found once. This specimen was PBMCs, taken before TCRalphabeta/CD19-depleted stem cell transplant. Receptor source: a boy between 2 and 15 years old with acute myeloid leukemia, due to receive a stem cell transplant.

This clonotype showed up many times. This chain links TRBV7-3 with TRBJ2-3; D is perhaps TRBD1 or TRBD2 (5 bases each). Between the trimmed V and J ends, which lost 5 bases and 1 base, there was a span of 10 bases. Germline CDR1 reads SGHTA; CDR2 reads FQGTGA. The CDR3 contains 14 residues. DNA for the CDR3: TGTGCCAGCAGCCCCCCGGGACGCACAGATACGCAGTATTTT. This gives the protein CASSPPGRTDTQYF.

This clonotype was seen many times. This chain links TRBV20-1 with TRBJ2-2, with 8 bases lining up with TRBD2. Germline V lookup: CDR1 DFQATT, CDR2 SNEGSKA (reference sequence). Trimming cost V 6 bases and J 4 bases; bases outside gene matches: 7. CDR3 length: 14 amino acids. The CDR3 sequence is CSAGPGLVTGELFF. CDR3 DNA sequence: TGCAGTGCGGGGCCGGGACTAGTCACCGGGGAGCTGTTTTTT.

This clonotype was seen ten or more times. The chain carries TRBV7-3 and TRBJ2-1; TRBD2 matches 12 bases. The germline gives CDR1 SGHTA, CDR2 FQGTGA. CDR3 length equals 14 residues. Losses at the gene ends were 5 bases for V and 8 bases for J; bases not matched to a gene: 4. The CDR3 DNA sequence: TGTGCCAGCAGCCCCGGACTAGCGGGGCATGAGCAGTTCTTC. Translating it yields CASSPGLAGHEQFF.

This clonotype appeared many times. V is TRBV10-1 and J is TRBJ2-5; perhaps TRBD2 as D (5 bases). Per the germline V gene, CDR1 is WNHNN and CDR2 is SYGVQD (reference sequence). The CDR3 totals 12 residues. Deletions cut 6 bases from V and 3 bases from J, with 8 bases between. CDR3 in amino acids: CASRTNKETQYF. The CDR3 DNA reads as TGCGCCAGCAGGACTAACAAAGAGACCCAGTACTTC.

The chain is built from TRBV5-3 and TRBJ1-6, with a weak D call TRBD1 (6 bases). TRBV5-3 is an ORF, and what it does is uncertain. The CDR3 loop spans 14 amino acids. Between the trimmed V and J ends, which lost 4 bases and 5 bases, there was a span of 10 bases. The CDR3, as DNA: TGTGCCAGAAGCCCCCGGGGGCATAATTCACCCCTCCACTTT. The encoded protein is CARSPRGHNSPLHF.

As for this clonotype: A much larger clone differs from this one at a single base, so this may be a read error. The rearrangement links TRBV7-8 to TRBJ2-1, with TRBD1 matching 9 bases. Germline CDR1 SGHVS, CDR2 FQNEAQ. This CDR3 contains 13 residues. V shed 7 bases and J 6 bases; nucleotides not matched to a gene: 4. The CDR3 is CASIRGQGNEQFF. The CDR3 DNA is TGTGCCAGCATCAGGGGACAGGGCAATGAGCAGTTCTTC.

Comment on this clonotype: This could be a read error, since a much larger clone is one nucleotide away. This chain uses TRBV28 with TRBJ2-1; D perhaps matches TRBD2 (5 bases). The germline CDR1 and CDR2 sequences are MDHEN and SYDVKM. There are 12 residues in the CDR3. This CDR3 is CASSLLVYEQSF. CDR3 nucleotide sequence: TGTGCCAGCAGTCTACTAGTTTATGAGCAGTCCTTC.

Many counts were recorded for this clonotype. The genes are TRBV7-2 and TRBJ1-2; D is undetermined. The V end lost 5 bases, the J end lost 4 bases, and 20 bases lay between the germline ends. Germline lookup yields CDR1 SGHTA and CDR2 FQGNSA. This CDR3 contains 16 residues. The CDR3 is CASSLTPSTGTYGYTF. The CDR3 DNA reads TGTGCCAGCAGCCTAACCCCGTCGACGGGAACCTATGGCTACACCTTC.

This clonotype has a count of ten or more. The chain joins TRBV13 to TRBJ2-7; tentative D call: TRBD2 (5 bases). This CDR3 has 14 amino acids. V shed 6 bases and J shed 2 bases, with 14 bases lying between them. CDR1 is PRHDT and CDR2 is FYEKMQ in the germline V gene (reference sequence). CDR3 nucleotide sequence: TGTGCCAGCAGTCTAGGACGGAGGACCTACGAGCAGTACTTC. This gives the protein CASSLGRRTYEQYF.

This clonotype was detected many times. The chain carries TRBV11-2 and TRBJ1-4; 8 bases align to TRBD1. This CDR3 is 14 amino acids long. Germline CDR1 and CDR2: SGHAT and FQNNGV. The J segment lost 12 bases and the V segment lost 5 bases, leaving 11 bases of the junction unmatched. The chain's CDR3 is CASSHGQGRRELFF. CDR3 sequence (DNA): TGTGCCAGCAGCCACGGACAGGGTAGGAGGGAACTGTTTTTT.

At least ten counts were recorded for this clonotype. J is TRBJ1-6 and V is TRBV12-3 or TRBV12-4; D not resolved. This CDR3 is built from 12 residues. The V end was cut by 6 bases, the J end by 9 bases, with 9 bases between. CDR3 protein: CASRPTGSPLHF. CDR3 coding DNA: TGTGCCAGCAGACCGACGGGTTCACCCCTCCACTTT.

This clonotype showed up just a few times. The chain combines TRBV5-1 with TRBJ2-5, with 8 nucleotides matching TRBD1. The V gene's germline CDR1 is SGHRS and CDR2 YFSETQ. The V and J ends lost 3 bases and 2 bases, in that order; junction bases with no gene match: 9. The length of the CDR3 is 16 residues. The CDR3 coding sequence is TGCGCCAGCAGCTGGATCCGACAGGGGATACAAGAGACCCAGTACTTC. Translated, it gives CASSWIRQGIQETQYF.

This clonotype was detected ten times or more. The chain carries TRBV7-2 and TRBJ2-3; the match to TRBD2 covers 7 bases. Germline CDR1 is SGHTA and CDR2 is FQGNSA. CDR3 length: 13 amino acids. V shed 7 bases and J 0 bases; nucleotides not matched to a gene: 1. As DNA, the CDR3 is TGTGCCAGCAACGGGAGGAGCACAGATACGCAGTATTTT. It specifies CASNGRSTDTQYF.

At least ten counts were recorded for this clonotype. This chain links TRBV20-1 with TRBJ2-3; TRBD2 aligns across 7 bases. Germline V gives CDR1 DFQATT, CDR2 SNEGSKA (reference sequence). V was clipped by 4 bases and J by 1 base; unmatched bases: 8. The CDR3 has 15 residues. This chain's CDR3 is CSAIPPSGGTDTQYF. Written as DNA, the CDR3 is TGCAGTGCTATCCCCCCCAGCGGGGGCACAGATACGCAGTATTTT.

Details on this clonotype: This may be a read error, as it is one base from a much larger clone. This chain connects TRBV27 to TRBJ2-1; D uncertain. Germline loops: CDR1 MNHEY, CDR2 SMNVEV (reference sequence). The CDR3 loop spans 14 amino acids. V shed 0 bases and J shed 7 bases, with 10 bases lying between them. The CDR3 sequence is CASSLSATSNEQFF. The CDR3 bases are TGTGCCAGCAGTTTATCGGCCACATCGAATGAGCAGTTCTTC.

This clonotype was detected ten times or more. J is TRBJ2-1 and V is TRBV9; 9 positions match TRBD2. Germline V CDR1 and CDR2: SGDLS, YYNGEE. The ends lost 3 bases at V and 4 bases at J; junction bases unmatched: 8. There are 16 residues in the CDR3. CDR3 in amino acids: CASSARRGGLYNEQFF. The CDR3, as DNA: TGTGCCAGCAGCGCCCGGCGGGGGGGCCTATACAATGAGCAGTTCTTC.

This clonotype was recorded at least ten times. This chain joins TRBV5-1 and TRBJ2-2; D gene uncertain. The CDR3 runs 14 residues. Germline V gene data show CDR1 as SGHRS and CDR2 as YFSETQ. Trimming stripped 0 bases from V and 6 bases from J, with 9 bases between. The CDR3 here is CASSLGPEPGELFF. The CDR3, as DNA: TGCGCCAGCAGCTTGGGACCAGAGCCCGGGGAGCTGTTTTTT.

Concerning this clonotype itself: This may be a read error: a much more frequent sequence differs by one nucleotide. V usage is TRBV25-1 and J usage is TRBJ2-1; D is undetermined. Trimming removed 10 bases from V and 5 bases from J, with 15 bases in between. Germline-derived CDR1 and CDR2 are MGHDK and SYGVNS. This CDR3 comprises 13 residues. As DNA, the CDR3 is TGTGCCATAAAGCCTCCTAGGCACAATGAGCAGTTCTTC. It codes for CAIKPPRHNEQFF.

This clonotype has at least ten counts. The CDR3 nucleotides are TGTGCCAGCAGCGTAAGCCTTAACTCCTACAATGAGCAGTTCTTC. Translated, it gives CASSVSLNSYNEQFF. The chain carries TRBV9 and TRBJ2-1; no reliable D call. Between the trimmed V and J ends, which lost 1 base and 0 bases, there was a span of 8 bases. CDR1 is SGDLS, CDR2 YYNGEE, per germline. The CDR3 is 15 amino acids.

This clonotype was observed at least ten times. The genes are TRBV2 and TRBJ2-5; D is uncertain. Trimming pared 2 bases from V and 13 bases from J, leaving 17 bases between. This CDR3 spans 13 amino acids. Germline CDR1 is SNHLY and CDR2 is FYNNEI. CDR3 coding DNA: TGTGCCAGCAGTGAATCCTACGGACCATGGGCGTACTTC. This gives the protein CASSESYGPWAYF.

This clonotype was seen repeatedly, ten times or more. The V gene is TRBV4-2, the J gene TRBJ2-1, with TRBD1 matching over 9 bases. The germline V gene encodes CDR1 LGHNA and CDR2 YNFKEQ. The ends lost 3 bases at V and 8 bases at J; junction bases unmatched: 8. This CDR3 has 15 residues. The CDR3 DNA reads TGTGCCAGCAGCCACCCGGGACAGGGAGCAGATGAGCAGTTCTTC. This codes for CASSHPGQGADEQFF.

This clonotype was detected ten times or more. The rearrangement joins TRBV24-1 to TRBJ2-1; 7 nucleotides agree with TRBD1. The CDR3 loop spans 16 amino acids. Losses at the gene ends were 4 bases for V and 7 bases for J; bases not matched to a gene: 12. The germline V gene encodes CDR1 KGHDR and CDR2 SFDVKD. The CDR3 DNA follows: TGTGCCACCAGTGACACCCGGGACAGCTTTTTGAATGAGCAGTTCTTC. The encoded protein is CATSDTRDSFLNEQFF.

This clonotype was counted at least ten times. V is TRBV29-1 and J is TRBJ2-3, with a tentative D call TRBD2 (5 bases). The CDR3 is 13 residues long. CDR1 and CDR2 (germline): SQVTM, ANQGSEA. V was trimmed by 4 bases and J by 2 bases, leaving 10 bases between them. The CDR3 protein is CSVARGFTDTQYF. In nucleotides, the CDR3 is TGCAGCGTTGCTCGGGGTTTCACAGATACGCAGTATTTT.

This clonotype was observed at least ten times. The chain uses TRBV5-6 and TRBJ2-3; no reliable D call. V was shortened by 0 bases and J by 6 bases, with 2 bases between the two germline ends. This CDR3 is built from 11 residues. From germline, CDR1 is SGHDT and CDR2 YYEEEE. The CDR3 nucleotides are TGTGCCAGCAGCTTGGAGGATACGCAGTATTTT. Translation: CASSLEDTQYF.

In this sample, this clonotype turned up many times. V usage is TRBV5-1 and J usage is TRBJ2-7, with 9 nucleotides matching TRBD1. V shed 4 bases, J shed 4 bases, and the junction held 15 bases outside the gene matches. Germline V gene lookup returns CDR1 SGHRS and CDR2 YFSETQ. The CDR3 loop spans 17 amino acids. CDR3: CASSLSLRQGVWYEQYF. In DNA, the CDR3 is TGCGCCAGCAGCCTGTCCCTCCGACAGGGGGTCTGGTACGAGCAGTACTTC.

Ten or more counts support this clonotype. The chain joins TRBV7-9 to TRBJ1-1; D not certain. The V end lost 7 bases, the J end lost 0 bases, and 12 bases lay between the germline ends. This CDR3 has 14 residues. Germline CDR1 and CDR2: SEHNR and FQNEAQ (reference sequence). CDR3: CASTDLALNTEAFF. The CDR3 DNA sequence: TGTGCCAGCACCGATCTAGCGCTGAACACTGAAGCTTTCTTT.

In this sample, this clonotype turned up many times. The rearrangement uses TRBV4-1 and TRBJ2-7, with 14 bases lining up with TRBD2. V shed 3 bases, J shed 0 bases, and the junction held 7 bases outside the gene matches. The germline CDR1 and CDR2 sequences are MGHRA and YSYEKL. CDR3 length equals 18 residues. CDR3 coding DNA: TGCGCCAGCAGCCAGGTTGGACTAGCGGGAGGTTCCTCCTACGAGCAGTACTTC. This gives the protein CASSQVGLAGGSSYEQYF.

Ten or more counts support this clonotype. V is TRBV11-3 and J is TRBJ2-2; 10 bases fit TRBD2. Germline CDR1 reads SGHNT; CDR2 reads YENEEA. This CDR3 contains 19 residues. Germline trimming cut 3 bases from V and 0 bases from J; bases unmatched to any gene: 10. CDR3 amino acids: CASSFYPSGRTANTGELFF. In DNA form, the CDR3 reads TGTGCCAGCAGCTTTTATCCTAGCGGGAGAACCGCGAACACCGGGGAGCTGTTTTTT.

This clonotype has at least ten counts. J is TRBJ1-5 and V is TRBV4-1; 7 nucleotides line up with TRBD1. After removal of 1 base from V and 3 bases from J, the junction contained 15 bases not matched to a gene. The CDR3 has 19 residues. The V gene's germline CDR1 is MGHRA and CDR2 YSYEKL. The CDR3, as DNA: TGCGCCAGCAGCCAAGTGGGGGGACTCCGACAGGGCACCAATCAGCCCCAGCATTTT. Translated: CASSQVGGLRQGTNQPQHF.

Ten or more counts support this clonotype. V gene TRBV15 combines with J gene TRBJ2-2; perhaps TRBD1 as D (6 bases). V was pared by 4 bases and J by 7 bases, with 13 bases between. Germline lookup yields CDR1 LNHNV and CDR2 YYDKDF (reference sequence). This CDR3 region has 14 residues. The CDR3 here is CATSKARGYGELFF. DNA for the CDR3: TGTGCCACCAGCAAGGCCAGGGGTTACGGGGAGCTGTTTTTT. Full variable domain (outside the CDR3, taken from reference TRBV15 and TRBJ2-2): DAMVIQNPRYQVTQFGKPVTLSCSQTLNHNVMYWYQQKSSQAPKLLFHYYDKDFNNEADTPDNFQSRRPNTSFCFLDIRSPGLGDTAMYLCATSKARGYGELFFGEGSRLTVL.

The rearrangement links TRBV19 to TRBJ2-3, with D perhaps TRBD1 or TRBD2 (5 bases each). The CDR3 is 15 residues long. Trimming left V 6 bases short and J 4 bases short, with 17 bases between. Per germline, CDR1 LNHDA and CDR2 SQIVND (reference sequence). The CDR3 spells CASRTAEARADTQYF. CDR3 nucleotide sequence: TGTGCCAGTAGGACAGCGGAGGCTAGGGCAGATACGCAGTATTTT.

There are many counts of this clonotype. This rearrangement joins TRBV6-1 to TRBJ1-2; D not resolved. The CDR3 has 13 amino acids. The V gene lost 6 bases and the J gene lost 0 bases, with 8 bases spanning the gap. Germline CDR1 and CDR2: MNHNS and SASEGT. Here the CDR3 reads CASRVEANYGYTF. CDR3 in DNA: TGTGCCAGCAGGGTCGAGGCTAACTATGGCTACACCTTC.